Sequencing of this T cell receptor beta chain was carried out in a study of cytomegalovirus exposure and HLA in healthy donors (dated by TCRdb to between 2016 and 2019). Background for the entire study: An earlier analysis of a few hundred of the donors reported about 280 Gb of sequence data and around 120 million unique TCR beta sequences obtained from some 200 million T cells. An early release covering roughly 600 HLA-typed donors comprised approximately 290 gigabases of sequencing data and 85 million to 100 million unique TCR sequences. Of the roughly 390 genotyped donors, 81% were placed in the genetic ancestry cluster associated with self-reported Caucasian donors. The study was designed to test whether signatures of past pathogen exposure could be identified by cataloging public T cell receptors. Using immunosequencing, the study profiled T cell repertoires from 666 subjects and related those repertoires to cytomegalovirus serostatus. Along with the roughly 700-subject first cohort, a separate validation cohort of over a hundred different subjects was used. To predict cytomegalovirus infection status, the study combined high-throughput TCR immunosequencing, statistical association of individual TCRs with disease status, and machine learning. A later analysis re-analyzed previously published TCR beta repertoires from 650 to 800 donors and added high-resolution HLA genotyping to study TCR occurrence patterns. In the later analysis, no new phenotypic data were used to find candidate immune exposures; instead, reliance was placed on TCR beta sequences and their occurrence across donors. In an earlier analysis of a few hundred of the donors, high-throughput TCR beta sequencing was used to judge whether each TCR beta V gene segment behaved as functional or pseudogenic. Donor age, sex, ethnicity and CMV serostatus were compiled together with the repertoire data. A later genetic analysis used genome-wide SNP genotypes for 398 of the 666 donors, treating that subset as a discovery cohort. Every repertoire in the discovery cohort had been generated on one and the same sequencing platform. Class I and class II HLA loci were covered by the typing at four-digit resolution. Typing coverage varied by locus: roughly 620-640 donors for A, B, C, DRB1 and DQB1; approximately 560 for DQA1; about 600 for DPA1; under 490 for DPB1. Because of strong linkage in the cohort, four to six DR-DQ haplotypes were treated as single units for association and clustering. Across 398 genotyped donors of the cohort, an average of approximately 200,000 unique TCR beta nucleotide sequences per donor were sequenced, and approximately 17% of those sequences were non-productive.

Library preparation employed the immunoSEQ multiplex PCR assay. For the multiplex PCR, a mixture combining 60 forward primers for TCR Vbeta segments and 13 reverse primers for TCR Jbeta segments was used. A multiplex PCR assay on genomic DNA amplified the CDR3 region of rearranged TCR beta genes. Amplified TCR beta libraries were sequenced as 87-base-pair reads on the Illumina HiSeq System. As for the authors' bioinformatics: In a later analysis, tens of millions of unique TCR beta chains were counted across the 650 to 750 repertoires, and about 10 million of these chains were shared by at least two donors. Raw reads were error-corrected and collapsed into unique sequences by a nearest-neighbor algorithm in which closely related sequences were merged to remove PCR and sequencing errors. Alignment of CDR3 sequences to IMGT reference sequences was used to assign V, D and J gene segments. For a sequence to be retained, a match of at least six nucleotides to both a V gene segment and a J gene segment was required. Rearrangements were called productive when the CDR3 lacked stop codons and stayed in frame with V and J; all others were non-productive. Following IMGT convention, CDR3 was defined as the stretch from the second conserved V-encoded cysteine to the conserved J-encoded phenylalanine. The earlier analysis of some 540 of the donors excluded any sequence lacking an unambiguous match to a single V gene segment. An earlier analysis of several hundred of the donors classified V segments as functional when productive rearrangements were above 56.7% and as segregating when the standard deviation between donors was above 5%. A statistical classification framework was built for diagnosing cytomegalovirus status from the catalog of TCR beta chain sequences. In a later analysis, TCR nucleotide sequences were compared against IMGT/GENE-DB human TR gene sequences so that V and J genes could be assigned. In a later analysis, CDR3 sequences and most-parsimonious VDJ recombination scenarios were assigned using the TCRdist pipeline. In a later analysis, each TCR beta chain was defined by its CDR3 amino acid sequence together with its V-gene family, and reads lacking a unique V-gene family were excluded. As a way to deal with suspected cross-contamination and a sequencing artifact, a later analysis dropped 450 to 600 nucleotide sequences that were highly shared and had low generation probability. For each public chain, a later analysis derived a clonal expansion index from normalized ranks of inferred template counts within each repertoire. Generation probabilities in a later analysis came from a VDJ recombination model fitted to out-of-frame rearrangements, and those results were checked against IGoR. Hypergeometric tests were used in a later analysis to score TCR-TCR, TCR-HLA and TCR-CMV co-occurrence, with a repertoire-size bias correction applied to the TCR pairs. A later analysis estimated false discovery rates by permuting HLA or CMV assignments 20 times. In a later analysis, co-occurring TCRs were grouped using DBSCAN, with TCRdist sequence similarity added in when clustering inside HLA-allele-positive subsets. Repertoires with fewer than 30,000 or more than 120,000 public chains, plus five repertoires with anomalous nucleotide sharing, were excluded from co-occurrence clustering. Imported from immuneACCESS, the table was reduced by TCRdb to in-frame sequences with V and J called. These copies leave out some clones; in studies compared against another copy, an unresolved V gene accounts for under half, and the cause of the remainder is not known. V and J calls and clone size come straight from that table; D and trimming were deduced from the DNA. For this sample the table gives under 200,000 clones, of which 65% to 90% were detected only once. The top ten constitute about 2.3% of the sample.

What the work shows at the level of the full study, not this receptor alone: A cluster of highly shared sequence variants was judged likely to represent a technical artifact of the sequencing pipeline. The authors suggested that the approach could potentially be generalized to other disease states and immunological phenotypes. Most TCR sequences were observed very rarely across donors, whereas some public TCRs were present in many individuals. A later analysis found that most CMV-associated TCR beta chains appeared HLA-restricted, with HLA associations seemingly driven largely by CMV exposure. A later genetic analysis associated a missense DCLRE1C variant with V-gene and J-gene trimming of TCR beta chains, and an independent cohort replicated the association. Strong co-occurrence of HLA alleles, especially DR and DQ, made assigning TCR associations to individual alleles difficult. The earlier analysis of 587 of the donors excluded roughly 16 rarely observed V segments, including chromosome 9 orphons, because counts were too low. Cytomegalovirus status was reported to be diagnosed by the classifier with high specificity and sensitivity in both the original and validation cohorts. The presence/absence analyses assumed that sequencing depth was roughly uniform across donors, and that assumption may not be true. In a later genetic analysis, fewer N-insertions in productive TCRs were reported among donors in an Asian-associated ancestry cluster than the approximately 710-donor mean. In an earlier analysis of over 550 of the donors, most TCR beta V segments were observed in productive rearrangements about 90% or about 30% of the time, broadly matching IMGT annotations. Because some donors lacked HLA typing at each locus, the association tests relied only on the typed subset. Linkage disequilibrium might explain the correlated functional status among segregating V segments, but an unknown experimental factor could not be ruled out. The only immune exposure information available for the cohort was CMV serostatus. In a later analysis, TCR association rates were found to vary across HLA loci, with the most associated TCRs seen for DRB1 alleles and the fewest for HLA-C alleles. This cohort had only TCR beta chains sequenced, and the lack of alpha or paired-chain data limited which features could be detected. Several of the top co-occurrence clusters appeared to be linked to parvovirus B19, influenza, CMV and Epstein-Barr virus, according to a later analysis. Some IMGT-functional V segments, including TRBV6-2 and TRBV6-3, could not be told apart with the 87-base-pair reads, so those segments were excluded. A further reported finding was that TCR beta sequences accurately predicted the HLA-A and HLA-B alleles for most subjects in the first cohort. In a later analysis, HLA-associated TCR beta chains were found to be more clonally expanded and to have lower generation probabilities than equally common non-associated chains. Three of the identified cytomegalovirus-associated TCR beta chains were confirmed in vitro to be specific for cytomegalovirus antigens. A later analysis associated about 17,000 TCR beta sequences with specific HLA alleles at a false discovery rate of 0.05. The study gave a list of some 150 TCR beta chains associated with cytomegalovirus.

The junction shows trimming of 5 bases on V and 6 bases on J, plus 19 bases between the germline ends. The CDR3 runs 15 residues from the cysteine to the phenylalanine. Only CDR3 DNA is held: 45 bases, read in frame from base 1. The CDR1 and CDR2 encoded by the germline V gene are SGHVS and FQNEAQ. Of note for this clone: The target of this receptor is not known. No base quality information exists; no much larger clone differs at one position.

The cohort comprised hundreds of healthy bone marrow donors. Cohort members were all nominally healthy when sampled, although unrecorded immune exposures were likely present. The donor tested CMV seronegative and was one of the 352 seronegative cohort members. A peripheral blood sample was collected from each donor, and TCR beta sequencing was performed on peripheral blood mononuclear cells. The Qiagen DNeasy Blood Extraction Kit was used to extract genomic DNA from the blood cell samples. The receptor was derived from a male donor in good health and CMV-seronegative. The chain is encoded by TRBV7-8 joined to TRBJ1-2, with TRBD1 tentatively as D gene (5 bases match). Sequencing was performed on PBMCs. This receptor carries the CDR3 CASSPGGRRWDGYTF. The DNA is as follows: TGTGCCAGCAGCCCCGGGGGGAGGCGATGGGATGGCTACACCTTC.